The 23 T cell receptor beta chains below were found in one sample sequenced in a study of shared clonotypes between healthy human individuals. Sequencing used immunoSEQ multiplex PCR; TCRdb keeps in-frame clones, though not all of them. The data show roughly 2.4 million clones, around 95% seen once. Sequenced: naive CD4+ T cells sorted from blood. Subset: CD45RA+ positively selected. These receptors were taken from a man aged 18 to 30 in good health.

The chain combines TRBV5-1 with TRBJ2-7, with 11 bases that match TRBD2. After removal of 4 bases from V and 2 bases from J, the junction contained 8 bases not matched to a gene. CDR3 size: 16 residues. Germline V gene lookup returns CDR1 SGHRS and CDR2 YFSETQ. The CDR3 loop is CASSPSGLAVAYEQYF. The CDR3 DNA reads TGCGCCAGCAGCCCCTCGGGACTAGCGGTGGCCTACGAGCAGTACTTC.

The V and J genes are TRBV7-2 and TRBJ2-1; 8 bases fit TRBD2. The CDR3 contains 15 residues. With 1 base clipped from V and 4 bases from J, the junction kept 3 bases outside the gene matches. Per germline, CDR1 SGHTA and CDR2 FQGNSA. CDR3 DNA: TGTGCCAGCAGCTTAGAACTAGCGGCATACAATGAGCAGTTCTTC. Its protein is CASSLELAAYNEQFF. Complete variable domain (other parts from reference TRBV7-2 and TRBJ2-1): GAGVSQSPSNKVTEKGKDVELRCDPISGHTALYWYRQSLGQGLEFLIYFQGNSAPDKSGLPSDRFSAERTGGSVSTLTIQRTQQEDSAVYLCASSLELAAYNEQFFGPGTRLTVL.

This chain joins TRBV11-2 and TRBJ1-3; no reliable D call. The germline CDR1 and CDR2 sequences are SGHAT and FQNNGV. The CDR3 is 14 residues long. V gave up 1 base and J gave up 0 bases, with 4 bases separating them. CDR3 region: CASSLVSSGNTIYF. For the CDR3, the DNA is TGTGCCAGCAGCTTAGTGTCCTCTGGAAACACCATATATTTT.

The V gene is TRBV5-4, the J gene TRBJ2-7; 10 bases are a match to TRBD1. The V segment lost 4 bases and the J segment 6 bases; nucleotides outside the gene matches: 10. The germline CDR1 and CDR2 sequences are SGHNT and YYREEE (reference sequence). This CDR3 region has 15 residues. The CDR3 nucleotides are TGTGCCAGCAGCCCAGGGGGACAGGGGACGGGCGAGCAGTACTTC. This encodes CASSPGGQGTGEQYF.

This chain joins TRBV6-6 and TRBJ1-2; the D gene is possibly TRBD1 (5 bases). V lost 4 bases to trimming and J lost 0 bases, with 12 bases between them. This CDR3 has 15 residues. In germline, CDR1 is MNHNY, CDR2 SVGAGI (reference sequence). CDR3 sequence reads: CASSLGVSPNYGYTF. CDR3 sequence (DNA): TGTGCCAGCAGTTTGGGGGTTTCACCTAACTATGGCTACACCTTC.

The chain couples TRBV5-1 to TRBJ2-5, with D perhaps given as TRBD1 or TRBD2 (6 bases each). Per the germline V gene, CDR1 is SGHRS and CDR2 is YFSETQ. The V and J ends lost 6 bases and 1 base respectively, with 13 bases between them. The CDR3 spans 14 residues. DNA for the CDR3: TGCGCCAGCAATAGGGGGGACCCCCAAGAGACCCAGTACTTC. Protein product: CASNRGDPQETQYF.

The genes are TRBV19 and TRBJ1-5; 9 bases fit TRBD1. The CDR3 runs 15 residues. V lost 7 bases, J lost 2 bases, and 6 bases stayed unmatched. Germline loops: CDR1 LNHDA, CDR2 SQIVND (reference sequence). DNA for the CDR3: TGTGCCAGTACCGGACAGGGGAGAGGCAATCAGCCCCAGCATTTT. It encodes CASTGQGRGNQPQHF.

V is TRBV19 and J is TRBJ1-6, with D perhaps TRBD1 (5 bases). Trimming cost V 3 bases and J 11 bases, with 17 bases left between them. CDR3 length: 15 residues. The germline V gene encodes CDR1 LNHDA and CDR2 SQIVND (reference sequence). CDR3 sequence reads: CASSILGQKIPPLHF. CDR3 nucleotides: TGTGCCAGTAGTATCCTTGGACAAAAAATACCACCCCTCCACTTT.

The chain's CDR3 is CASSRPLGDTQYF. For the CDR3, the DNA is TGTGCCAGCAGTCGCCCCTTGGGGGATACGCAGTATTTT. The chain employs TRBV27 and TRBJ2-3, with D unclear. The V end was cut by 5 bases, the J end by 6 bases, with 12 bases between. The CDR3 covers 13 residues. The germline V gene encodes CDR1 MNHEY and CDR2 SMNVEV (reference sequence).

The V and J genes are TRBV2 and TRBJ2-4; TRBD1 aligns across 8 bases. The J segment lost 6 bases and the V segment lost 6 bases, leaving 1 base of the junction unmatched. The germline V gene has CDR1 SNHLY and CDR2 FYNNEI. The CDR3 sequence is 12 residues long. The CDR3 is CASSDRGNIQYF. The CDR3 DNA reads TGTGCCAGCAGCGACAGGGGAAACATTCAGTACTTC. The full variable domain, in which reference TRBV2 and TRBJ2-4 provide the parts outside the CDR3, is EPEVTQTPSHQVTQMGQEVILRCVPISNHLYFYWYRQILGQKVEFLVSFYNNEISEKSEIFDDQFSVERPDGSNFTLKIRSTKLEDSAMYFCASSDRGNIQYFGAGTRLSVL.

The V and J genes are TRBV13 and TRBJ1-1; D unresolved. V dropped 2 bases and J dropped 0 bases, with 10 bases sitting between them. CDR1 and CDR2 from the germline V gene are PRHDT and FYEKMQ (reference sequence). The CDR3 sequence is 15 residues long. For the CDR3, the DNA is TGTGCCAGCAGCTTAAAGGGAGGACTGAACACTGAAGCTTTCTTT. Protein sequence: CASSLKGGLNTEAFF.

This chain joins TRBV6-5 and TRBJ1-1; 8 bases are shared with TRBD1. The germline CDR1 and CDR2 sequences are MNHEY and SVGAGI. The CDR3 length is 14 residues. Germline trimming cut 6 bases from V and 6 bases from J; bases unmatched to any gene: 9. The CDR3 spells CASRDREIIAEAFF. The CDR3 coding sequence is TGTGCCAGCAGGGACAGGGAAATCATCGCTGAAGCTTTCTTT.

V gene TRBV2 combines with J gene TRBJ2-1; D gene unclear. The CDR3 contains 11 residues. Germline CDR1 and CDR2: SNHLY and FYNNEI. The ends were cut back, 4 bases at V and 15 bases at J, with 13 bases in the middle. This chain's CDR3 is CASSGLAVGFF. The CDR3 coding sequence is TGTGCCAGCAGTGGGCTGGCGGTGGGGTTCTTC.

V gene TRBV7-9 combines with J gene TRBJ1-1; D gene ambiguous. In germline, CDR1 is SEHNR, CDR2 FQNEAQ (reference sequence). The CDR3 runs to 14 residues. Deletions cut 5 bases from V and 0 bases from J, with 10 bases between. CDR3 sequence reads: CASSHPALNTEAFF. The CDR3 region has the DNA TGTGCCAGCAGCCACCCCGCCCTGAACACTGAAGCTTTCTTT.

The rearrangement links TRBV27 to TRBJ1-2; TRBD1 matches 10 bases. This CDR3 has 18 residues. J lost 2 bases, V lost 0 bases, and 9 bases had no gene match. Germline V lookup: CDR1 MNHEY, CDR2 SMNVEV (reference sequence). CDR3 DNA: TGTGCCAGCAGTTTATCCAACACCGGGACAGGGGTGAACTATGGCTACACCTTC. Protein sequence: CASSLSNTGTGVNYGYTF.

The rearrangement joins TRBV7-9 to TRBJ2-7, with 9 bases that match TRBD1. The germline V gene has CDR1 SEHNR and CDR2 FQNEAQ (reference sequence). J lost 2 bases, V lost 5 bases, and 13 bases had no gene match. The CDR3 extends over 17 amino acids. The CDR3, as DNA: TGTGCCAGCAGCACAGGGGGCCCCGAGCATACAACCTACGAGCAGTACTTC. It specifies CASSTGGPEHTTYEQYF. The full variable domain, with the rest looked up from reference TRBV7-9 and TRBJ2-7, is DTGVSQNPRHKITKRGQNVTFRCDPISEHNRLYWYRQTLGQGPEFLTYFQNEAQLEKSRLLSDRFSAERPKGSFSTLEIQRTEQGDSAMYLCASSTGGPEHTTYEQYFGPGTRLTVT.

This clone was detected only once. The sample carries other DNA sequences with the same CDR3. The CDR3 DNA sequence: TGTGCCAGCAGTTTCCGGGACAGAGAGACCCAGTACTTC. It is translated as CASSFRDRETQYF. J is TRBJ2-5 and V is TRBV28; 7 nucleotides agree with TRBD1. The CDR3 covers 13 residues. With 3 bases clipped from V and 4 bases from J, the junction kept 2 bases outside the gene matches. Germline V gene sequence: CDR1 MDHEN, CDR2 SYDVKM.

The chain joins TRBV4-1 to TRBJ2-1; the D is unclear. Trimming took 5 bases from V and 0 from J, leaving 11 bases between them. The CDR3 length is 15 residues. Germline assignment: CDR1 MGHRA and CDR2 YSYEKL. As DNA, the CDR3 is TGCGCCAGCAGCGAAGGGTGGAGCTCCTACAATGAGCAGTTCTTC. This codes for CASSEGWSSYNEQFF.

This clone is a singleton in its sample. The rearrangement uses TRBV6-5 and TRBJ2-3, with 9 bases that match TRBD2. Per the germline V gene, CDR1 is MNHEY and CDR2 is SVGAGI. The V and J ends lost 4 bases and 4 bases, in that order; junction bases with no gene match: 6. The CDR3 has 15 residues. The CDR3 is CASSSETSGADTQYF. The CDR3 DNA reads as TGTGCCAGCAGTTCAGAGACTAGCGGAGCAGATACGCAGTATTTT.

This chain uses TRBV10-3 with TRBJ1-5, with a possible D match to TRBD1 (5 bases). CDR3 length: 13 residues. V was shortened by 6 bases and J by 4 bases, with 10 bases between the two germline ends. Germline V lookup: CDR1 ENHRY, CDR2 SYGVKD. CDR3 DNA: TGTGCCATCAGGGACAACGAAAATCAGCCCCAGCATTTT. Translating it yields CAIRDNENQPQHF.

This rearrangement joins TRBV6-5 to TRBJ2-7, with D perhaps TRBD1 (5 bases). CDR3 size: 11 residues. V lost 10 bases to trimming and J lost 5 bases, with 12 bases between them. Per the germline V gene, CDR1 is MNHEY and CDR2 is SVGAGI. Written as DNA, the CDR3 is TGTGCCACTCAAACCAGGGACGAGCAGTACTTC. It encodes CATQTRDEQYF.

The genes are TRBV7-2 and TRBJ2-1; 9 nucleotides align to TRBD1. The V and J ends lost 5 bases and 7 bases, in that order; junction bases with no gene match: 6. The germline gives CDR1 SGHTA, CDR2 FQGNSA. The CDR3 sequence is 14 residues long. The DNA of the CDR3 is TGTGCCAGCAGCCTCCCCGGGACAGGGAATGAGCAGTTCTTC. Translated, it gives CASSLPGTGNEQFF.

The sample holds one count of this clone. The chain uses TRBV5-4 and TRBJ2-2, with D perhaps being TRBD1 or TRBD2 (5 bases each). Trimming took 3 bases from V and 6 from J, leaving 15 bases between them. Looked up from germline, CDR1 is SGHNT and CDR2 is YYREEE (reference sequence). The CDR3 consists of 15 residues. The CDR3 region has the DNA TGTGCCAGCAGCTACAGGAAAGAGGGTCCCGGGGAGCTGTTTTTT. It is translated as CASSYRKEGPGELFF.